Below are 17 T cell receptor beta chains sequenced from a single sample in a study of shared clonotypes between healthy human individuals (dated by TCRdb to about 2020). The method was the immunoSEQ multiplex PCR assay. TCRdb took this table from immuneACCESS and kept in-frame rearrangements with V and J called. Such tables lack part of the clones; where checked against another copy, unresolved V genes explain under half of the gap, and the rest is unexplained. In all, the sample holds under 2,000,000 clones, and about 95% of those were seen once. The ten largest clones represent 0.95% to 1.5% of the sample. CD8 naive samples consisted of CD45RO-negative cells that were positively selected for CCR7, yielding a CD45RA+CCR7+ population without TemRA cells. The sample taken for sequencing was naive CD8+ T cells sorted from blood. Per the publication, the cell subset or site label means: CD45RA+CCR7+. These receptors originate from a man aged 18 to 29 in good health.

The rearrangement links TRBV6-5 to TRBJ2-2; D possibly corresponds to TRBD2 (5 bases). In germline, CDR1 is MNHEY, CDR2 SVGAGI. The CDR3 spans 11 residues. V lost 8 bases, J lost 8 bases, and 9 bases lay in between. CDR3 in amino acids: CASSGLGELFF. The CDR3, as DNA: TGTGCCAGCTCGGGGTTGGGGGAGCTGTTTTTT.

The chain links TRBV9 to TRBJ1-2; D uncertain. CDR1 is SGDLS, CDR2 YYNGEE, per germline. V gave up 4 bases and J gave up 4 bases, with 14 bases separating them. This CDR3 has 14 amino acids. The CDR3 coding sequence is TGTGCCAGCAGCCCCATACAGAGACCCTATGGCTACACCTTC. As protein: CASSPIQRPYGYTF.

This clone came up once. The chain employs TRBV5-4 and TRBJ2-5; 12 bases line up with TRBD2. J gave up 1 base and V 6 bases, and 4 bases lay outside the gene matches. Germline V gene data show CDR1 as SGHNT and CDR2 as YYREEE (reference sequence). The CDR3 runs to 15 residues. The CDR3 nucleotides read TGTGCCAGCAAACTAGCGGGGGGTTTCCAAGAGACCCAGTACTTC. Its translation is CASKLAGGFQETQYF.

The table lists this clone with a count of one. The chain links TRBV10-3 to TRBJ2-1; no firm D call. The CDR3 loop spans 10 amino acids. Deletions cut 10 bases from V and 5 bases from J, with 6 bases between. The germline V gene has CDR1 ENHRY and CDR2 SYGVKD. This CDR3 is CATRNNEQFF. The CDR3, as DNA: TGTGCCACTAGGAACAATGAGCAGTTCTTC.

This rearrangement joins TRBV30 to TRBJ2-5; possibly TRBD1 for D (6 bases). This CDR3 spans 14 amino acids. Germline CDR1 reads GTSNPN; CDR2 reads SVGIG (reference sequence). V lost 4 bases to trimming and J lost 2 bases, with 14 bases between them. CDR3 coding DNA: TGTGCCTGGAATCCGACAGGCGTGCAAGAGACCCAGTACTTC. It specifies CAWNPTGVQETQYF.

This clone was picked up one time. The V and J genes are TRBV19 and TRBJ2-3; 9 bases map to TRBD2. Trimming cost V 4 bases and J 4 bases; bases outside gene matches: 6. The CDR3 is 15 amino acids. The germline V gene encodes CDR1 LNHDA and CDR2 SQIVND (reference sequence). In DNA, the CDR3 is TGTGCCAGTAGTACAGCGGGAGGCTCCCCAGATACGCAGTATTTT. This sequence encodes CASSTAGGSPDTQYF.

This chain uses TRBV6-5 with TRBJ1-4; D is ambiguous. V lost 0 bases and J lost 5, with 10 bases in between. Germline V gene sequence: CDR1 MNHEY, CDR2 SVGAGI. The CDR3 is made up of 15 amino acids. CDR3 region: CASSYSVTGNEKLFF. The CDR3 DNA is TGTGCCAGCAGTTACTCCGTTACGGGGAATGAAAAACTGTTTTTT.

The rearrangement links TRBV27 to TRBJ1-1; TRBD1 aligns across 8 bases. Per germline, CDR1 MNHEY and CDR2 SMNVEV (reference sequence). This CDR3 region has 13 residues. V was clipped by 6 bases and J by 6 bases; unmatched bases: 6. The CDR3 coding sequence is TGTGCCAGCAGCTTGACAGGGGATGCTGAAGCTTTCTTT. Protein sequence: CASSLTGDAEAFF.

The rearrangement joins TRBV4-1 to TRBJ1-2; TRBD1 agrees at 8 bases. The CDR3 extends over 12 amino acids. Germline V gene data show CDR1 as MGHRA and CDR2 as YSYEKL. The junction had 1 base not matched to a gene; V was cut back by 4 bases and J by 6 bases. The CDR3 is CASSLTGDGYTF. The CDR3 DNA sequence: TGCGCCAGCAGCCTGACAGGGGATGGCTACACCTTC.

The chain uses TRBV10-1 and TRBJ2-7, with 7 bases that match TRBD2. The germline V gene encodes CDR1 WNHNN and CDR2 SYGVQD (reference sequence). This CDR3 contains 12 residues. The ends lost 2 bases at V and 7 bases at J; junction bases unmatched: 2. CDR3: CASSEVGGEQYF. The CDR3 DNA follows: TGCGCCAGCAGTGAGGTGGGGGGGGAGCAGTACTTC.

The count of this clone is one. The V and J genes are TRBV29-1 and TRBJ2-1; no clear D gene. The CDR3 spans 11 residues. V gave up 5 bases and J gave up 7 bases, with 9 bases separating them. CDR1 SQVTM and CDR2 ANQGSEA come from the germline V gene. CDR3 amino acids: CSVLTGNEQFF. CDR3 nucleotides: TGCAGCGTTCTTACGGGTAATGAGCAGTTCTTC.

CDR3 in DNA: TGTGCCACCCTGCCTTGGAACACTGAAGCTTTCTTT. Translation gives CATLPWNTEAFF. The rearrangement uses TRBV6-1 and TRBJ1-1; D is uncertain. V gave up 10 bases and J gave up 1 base, with 10 bases separating them. The CDR3 totals 12 residues. Per germline, CDR1 MNHNS and CDR2 SASEGT.

The chain has TRBV27 and TRBJ1-5; 7 nucleotides line up with TRBD1. The V gene end was trimmed by 3 bases and the J gene end by 1 base; junction bases not matched to a gene: 0. The V gene's germline CDR1 is MNHEY and CDR2 SMNVEV (reference sequence). The CDR3 consists of 14 residues. CDR3 in DNA: TGTGCCAGCAGTTTCAGGGGGAGCAATCAGCCCCAGCATTTT. This gives the protein CASSFRGSNQPQHF.

The chain links TRBV15 to TRBJ2-5; 11 bases fit TRBD2. The trim removed 1 base at V and 7 bases at J, leaving 8 bases unmatched. Germline V gene sequence: CDR1 LNHNV, CDR2 YYDKDF (reference sequence). This CDR3 has 16 residues. CDR3 nucleotides: TGTGCCACCAGCAGAGCCCGGGGACTAGCGGATGGGACCCAGTACTTC. Translated, it gives CATSRARGLADGTQYF.

The chain combines TRBV16 with TRBJ1-5, with 7 bases lining up with TRBD1. J was trimmed by 0 bases and V by 7 bases; bases with no gene match: 12. The CDR3 totals 17 residues. Germline CDR1 and CDR2: KGHSY and FQNENV. This CDR3 is CASISRGQYDSNQPQHF. CDR3 DNA: TGTGCCAGCATCTCAAGGGGGCAGTATGATAGCAATCAGCCCCAGCATTTT.

As DNA, the CDR3 is TGTGCCAGCAGCGCAGGGGGCCATCAGCCCCAGCATTTT. Translating it yields CASSAGGHQPQHF. The V call is TRBV9, the J call TRBJ1-5; 8 nucleotides agree with TRBD1. J gave up 5 bases and V 3 bases, and 1 base lay outside the gene matches. CDR3 length: 13 amino acids. The V gene's germline CDR1 is SGDLS and CDR2 YYNGEE.

The genes are TRBV9 and TRBJ2-7; TRBD1 might be the D (6 bases). In germline, CDR1 is SGDLS, CDR2 YYNGEE. Trimming left V 3 bases short and J 2 bases short, with 9 bases between. This CDR3 has 13 amino acids. Here the CDR3 DNA reads TGTGCCAGCAGCGCGTCAGGGGCCTACGAGCAGTACTTC. It translates to CASSASGAYEQYF.